These 10 T cell receptor beta chains were all obtained from the same sample, sequenced in a study of T cell responses to AZD1222 COVID-19 vaccine. TCRdb's table, derived via immunoSEQ multiplex PCR, lists solely in-frame clones and lacks some. The table has more than 95,000 clones, around 89% seen once. Sequenced material: peripheral blood, taken 28 days after the second AZD1222 dose. Source of these receptors: an adult who received the AZD1222 COVID-19 vaccine.

The gene calls are TRBV10-3 and TRBJ2-5; a possible D gene is TRBD1 (5 bases). Germline V CDR1 and CDR2: ENHRY, SYGVKD. There are 15 residues in the CDR3. Trimming cost V 6 bases and J 0 bases, with 14 bases left between them. The CDR3 sequence is CAISLSWGNQETQYF. The CDR3 nucleotides read TGTGCCATCAGCCTAAGCTGGGGCAACCAAGAGACCCAGTACTTC.

The chain combines TRBV12-5 with TRBJ1-2, with unresolved D. V lost 2 bases, J lost 3 bases, and 10 bases lay in between. The germline V gene has CDR1 LGHNT and CDR2 FRNRAP. This CDR3 has 14 amino acids. The CDR3 loop reads CASGLSGTDYGYTF. Written as DNA, the CDR3 is TGTGCTAGTGGTTTGTCGGGTACGGACTATGGCTACACCTTC. The full variable domain, in which reference TRBV12-5 and TRBJ1-2 provide the parts outside the CDR3, is DARVTQTPRHKVTEMGQEVTMRCQPILGHNTVFWYRQTMMQGLELLAYFRNRAPLDDSGMPKDRFSAEMPDATLATLKIQPSEPRDSAVYFCASGLSGTDYGYTFGSGTRLTVV.

This clone was observed a single time. The rearrangement joins TRBV11-2 to TRBJ1-1; the D is unclear. The CDR3 consists of 17 residues. Trimming left V 7 bases short and J 0 bases short, with 21 bases between. Germline assignment: CDR1 SGHAT and CDR2 FQNNGV. CDR3 region: CASTSKDYVKLNTEAFF. CDR3 DNA sequence: TGTGCCAGCACCTCCAAGGATTACGTGAAATTGAACACTGAAGCTTTCTTT.

V and J are TRBV15 and TRBJ2-1; D is unclear. The germline V gene encodes CDR1 LNHNV and CDR2 YYDKDF (reference sequence). The CDR3 is 13 amino acids. V was clipped by 3 bases and J by 8 bases, with 11 bases between them. CDR3 sequence (DNA): TGTGCCACCAGCAGCCCGAGTGGGGATGAGCAGTTCTTC. This sequence encodes CATSSPSGDEQFF.

The V gene is TRBV11-2, the J gene TRBJ1-5, with 7 bases identical to TRBD1. This CDR3 spans 16 amino acids. J was trimmed by 2 bases and V by 5 bases; bases with no gene match: 9. Per germline, CDR1 SGHAT and CDR2 FQNNGV. The CDR3 DNA is TGTGCCAGCAGCCTAAGTGGAGGACAGGGCAATCAGCCCCAGCATTTT. Amino acids: CASSLSGGQGNQPQHF.

This chain joins TRBV2 and TRBJ1-2; D ambiguous. There are 11 residues in the CDR3. Trimming took off 7 bases at V and 6 bases at J, with 9 bases between the two ends. Germline V gene sequence: CDR1 SNHLY, CDR2 FYNNEI. The CDR3 is CASIEIDGYTF. The CDR3 nucleotides are TGTGCCAGCATAGAGATAGATGGCTACACCTTC.

The chain carries TRBV9 and TRBJ2-1; tentative D call: TRBD2 (7 bases). CDR3 length: 15 amino acids. V lost 3 bases, J lost 9 bases, and 19 bases lay in between. The V gene's germline CDR1 is SGDLS and CDR2 YYNGEE. CDR3 amino acids: CASSGRGALSGEQFF. The CDR3 nucleotides read TGTGCCAGCAGCGGACGGGGGGCCTTGAGCGGTGAGCAGTTCTTC.

The chain has TRBV30 and TRBJ1-3; perhaps TRBD1 as D (6 bases). V lost 0 bases, J lost 3 bases, and 9 bases lay in between. Germline values: CDR1 GTSNPN, CDR2 SVGIG (reference sequence). The CDR3 runs to 14 residues. The CDR3 protein is CAWSVGGFGNTIYF. The CDR3 nucleotides are TGTGCCTGGAGTGTAGGGGGGTTTGGAAACACCATATATTTT.

The V call is TRBV2, the J call TRBJ1-5; D is uncertain. The CDR3 is 12 residues long. Germline V lookup: CDR1 SNHLY, CDR2 FYNNEI. V lost 6 bases and J lost 4, with 7 bases in between. The CDR3 spells CASRDTNQPQHF. CDR3 DNA sequence: TGTGCCAGCAGAGACACAAATCAGCCCCAGCATTTT.

Only one count was recorded for this clone. The chain uses TRBV7-8 and TRBJ1-2; D remains ambiguous. Germline V gene sequence: CDR1 SGHVS, CDR2 FQNEAQ. CDR3 size: 14 residues. Trimming left V 0 bases short and J 4 bases short, with 9 bases between. The CDR3 DNA reads as TGTGCCAGCAGCTTAGCGAAGGGTCCCTATGGCTACACCTTC. Translated: CASSLAKGPYGYTF.